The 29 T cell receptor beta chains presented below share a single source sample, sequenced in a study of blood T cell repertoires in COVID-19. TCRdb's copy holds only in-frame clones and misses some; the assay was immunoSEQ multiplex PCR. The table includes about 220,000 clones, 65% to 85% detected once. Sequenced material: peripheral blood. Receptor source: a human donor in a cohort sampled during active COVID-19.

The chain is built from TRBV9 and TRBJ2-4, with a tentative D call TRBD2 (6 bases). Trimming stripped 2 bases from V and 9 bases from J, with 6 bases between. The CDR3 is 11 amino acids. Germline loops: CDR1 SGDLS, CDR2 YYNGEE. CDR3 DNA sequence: TGTGCCAGCAGCGTCGGGGGCATTCAGTACTTC. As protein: CASSVGGIQYF.

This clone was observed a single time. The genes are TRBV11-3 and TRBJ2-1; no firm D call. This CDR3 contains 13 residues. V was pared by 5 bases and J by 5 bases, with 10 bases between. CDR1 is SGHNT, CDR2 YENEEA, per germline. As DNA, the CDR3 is TGTGCCAGCAGCCTCTCCCGGGACAATGAGCAGTTCTTC. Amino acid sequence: CASSLSRDNEQFF.

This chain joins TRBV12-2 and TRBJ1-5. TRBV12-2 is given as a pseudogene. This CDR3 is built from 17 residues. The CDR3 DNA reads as TGTGCAAGTCGCCCCCCGGGGGGGGCGAGCAAGGATCAGCCCCAGCATTTT. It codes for CASRPPGGASKDQPQHF.

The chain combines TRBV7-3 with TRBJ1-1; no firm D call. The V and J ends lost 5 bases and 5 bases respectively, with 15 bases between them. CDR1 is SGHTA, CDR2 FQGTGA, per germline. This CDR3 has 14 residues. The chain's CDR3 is CASSPGFIETEAFF. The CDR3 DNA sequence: TGTGCCAGCAGCCCGGGGTTCATCGAAACTGAAGCTTTCTTT.

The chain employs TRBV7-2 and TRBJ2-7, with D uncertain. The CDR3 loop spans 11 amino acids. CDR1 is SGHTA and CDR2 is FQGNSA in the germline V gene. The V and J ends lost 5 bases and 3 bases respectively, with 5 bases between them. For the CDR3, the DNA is TGTGCCAGCAGCCGGTACTACGAGCAGTACTTC. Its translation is CASSRYYEQYF. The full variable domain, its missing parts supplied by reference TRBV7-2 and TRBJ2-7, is GAGVSQSPSNKVTEKGKDVELRCDPISGHTALYWYRQSLGQGLEFLIYFQGNSAPDKSGLPSDRFSAERTGGSVSTLTIQRTQQEDSAVYLCASSRYYEQYFGPGTRLTVT.

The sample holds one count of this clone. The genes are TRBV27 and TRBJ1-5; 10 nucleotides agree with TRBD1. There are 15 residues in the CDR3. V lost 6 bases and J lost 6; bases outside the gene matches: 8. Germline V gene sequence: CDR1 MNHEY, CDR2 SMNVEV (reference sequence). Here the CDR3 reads CASSRDRGEGQPQHF. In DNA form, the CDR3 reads TGTGCCAGCAGCCGGGACAGGGGTGAGGGTCAGCCCCAGCATTTT.

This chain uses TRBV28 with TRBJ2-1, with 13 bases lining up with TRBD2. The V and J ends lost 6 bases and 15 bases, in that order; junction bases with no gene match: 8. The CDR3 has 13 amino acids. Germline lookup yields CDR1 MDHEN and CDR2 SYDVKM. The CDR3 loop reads CASREEGLAGRFF. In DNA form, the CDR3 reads TGTGCCAGCAGAGAAGAGGGACTAGCGGGAAGGTTCTTC.

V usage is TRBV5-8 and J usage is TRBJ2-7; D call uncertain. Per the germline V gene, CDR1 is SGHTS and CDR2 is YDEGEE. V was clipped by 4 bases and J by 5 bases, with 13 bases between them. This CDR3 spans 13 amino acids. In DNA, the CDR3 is TGTGCCAGCAGCCCCCTGGGCACCCACGAGCAGTACTTC. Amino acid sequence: CASSPLGTHEQYF.

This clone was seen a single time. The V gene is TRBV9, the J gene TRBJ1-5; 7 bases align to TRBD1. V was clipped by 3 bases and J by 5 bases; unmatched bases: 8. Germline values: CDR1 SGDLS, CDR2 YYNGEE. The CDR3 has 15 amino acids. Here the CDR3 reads CASSEEGQRDQPQHF. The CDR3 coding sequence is TGTGCCAGCAGCGAGGAGGGACAGAGGGATCAGCCCCAGCATTTT.

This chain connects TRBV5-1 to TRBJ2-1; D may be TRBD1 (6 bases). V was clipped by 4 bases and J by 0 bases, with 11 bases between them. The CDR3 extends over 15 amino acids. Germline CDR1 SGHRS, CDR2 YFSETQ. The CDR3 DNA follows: TGCGCCAGCAGCACTCAGACAGGCTCCTACAATGAGCAGTTCTTC. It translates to CASSTQTGSYNEQFF.

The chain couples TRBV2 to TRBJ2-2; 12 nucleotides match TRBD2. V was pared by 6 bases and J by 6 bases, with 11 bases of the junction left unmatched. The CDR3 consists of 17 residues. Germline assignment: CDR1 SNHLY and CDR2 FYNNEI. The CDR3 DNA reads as TGTGCCAGCAGGGATTTGACTAGCGGGAGTAGGGCCGGGGAGCTGTTTTTT. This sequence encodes CASRDLTSGSRAGELFF.

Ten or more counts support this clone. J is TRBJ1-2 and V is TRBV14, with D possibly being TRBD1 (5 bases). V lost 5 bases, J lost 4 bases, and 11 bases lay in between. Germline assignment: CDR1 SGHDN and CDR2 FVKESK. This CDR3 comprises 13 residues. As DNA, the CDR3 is TGTGCCAGCAGCTCACAAGACAGCTATGGCTACACCTTC. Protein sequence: CASSSQDSYGYTF.

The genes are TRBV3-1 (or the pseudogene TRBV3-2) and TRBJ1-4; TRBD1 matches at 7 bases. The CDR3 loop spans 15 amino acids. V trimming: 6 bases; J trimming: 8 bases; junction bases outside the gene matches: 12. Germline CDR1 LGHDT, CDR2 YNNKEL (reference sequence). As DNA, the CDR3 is TGTGCCAGCAGTCAAAGGACAGGTCTTCAAGAAAAACTGTTTTTT. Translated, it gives CASSQRTGLQEKLFF.

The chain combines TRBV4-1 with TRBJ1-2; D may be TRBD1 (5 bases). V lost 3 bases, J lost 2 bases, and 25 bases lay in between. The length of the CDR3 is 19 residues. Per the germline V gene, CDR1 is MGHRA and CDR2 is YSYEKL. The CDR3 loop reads CASSQRLQGRSHINYGYTF. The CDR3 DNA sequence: TGCGCCAGCAGCCAGAGATTGCAGGGTAGGTCCCATATAAACTATGGCTACACCTTC.

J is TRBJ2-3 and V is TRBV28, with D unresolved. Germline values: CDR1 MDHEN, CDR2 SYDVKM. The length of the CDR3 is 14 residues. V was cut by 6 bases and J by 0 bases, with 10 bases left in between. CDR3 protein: CASSSTLSTDTQYF. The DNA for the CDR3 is TGTGCCAGCAGCTCGACACTTAGCACAGATACGCAGTATTTT.

CDR3 nucleotides: TGTGCCATCAGTGAGTCCCGGGAAAAACTGTTTTTT. As protein: CAISESREKLFF. This chain uses TRBV10-3 with TRBJ1-4; no clear D. The V gene's germline CDR1 is ENHRY and CDR2 SYGVKD. The V end was cut by 0 bases, the J end by 8 bases, with 4 bases between. The CDR3 covers 12 residues.

The DNA for the CDR3 is TGTGCCAGCAGCGGGGGGGCAGGCGCAGATACGCAGTATTTT. The encoded protein is CASSGGAGADTQYF. The chain carries TRBV7-3 and TRBJ2-3; tentatively, D is TRBD2 (7 bases). The V end was cut by 5 bases, the J end by 4 bases, with 13 bases between. Per the germline V gene, CDR1 is SGHTA and CDR2 is FQGTGA. The length of the CDR3 is 14 residues.

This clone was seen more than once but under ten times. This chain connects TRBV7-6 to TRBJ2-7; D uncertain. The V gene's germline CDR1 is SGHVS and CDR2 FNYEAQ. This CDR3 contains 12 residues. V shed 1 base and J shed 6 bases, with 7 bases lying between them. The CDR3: CASSLDYSEQYF. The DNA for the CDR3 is TGTGCCAGCAGCTTAGATTACTCCGAGCAGTACTTC.

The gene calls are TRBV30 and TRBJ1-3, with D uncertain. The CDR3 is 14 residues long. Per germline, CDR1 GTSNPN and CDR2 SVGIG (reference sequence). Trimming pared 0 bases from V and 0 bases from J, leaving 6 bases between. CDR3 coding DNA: TGTGCCTGGAGTGTACATGGCTCTGGAAACACCATATATTTT. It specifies CAWSVHGSGNTIYF.

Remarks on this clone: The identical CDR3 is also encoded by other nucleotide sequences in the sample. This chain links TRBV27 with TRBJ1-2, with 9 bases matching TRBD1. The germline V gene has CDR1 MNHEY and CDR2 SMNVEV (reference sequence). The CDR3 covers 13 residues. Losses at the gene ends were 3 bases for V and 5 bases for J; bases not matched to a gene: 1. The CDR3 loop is CASSLGTGYGYTF. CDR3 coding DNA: TGTGCCAGCAGTTTGGGGACAGGGTATGGCTACACCTTC.

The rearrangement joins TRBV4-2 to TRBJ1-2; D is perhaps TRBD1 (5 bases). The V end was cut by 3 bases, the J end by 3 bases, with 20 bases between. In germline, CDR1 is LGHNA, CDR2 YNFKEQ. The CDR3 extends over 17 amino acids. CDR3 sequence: CASSQGGAAGNDYGYTF. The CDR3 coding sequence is TGTGCCAGCAGCCAGGGAGGTGCAGCAGGGAACGACTATGGCTACACCTTC.

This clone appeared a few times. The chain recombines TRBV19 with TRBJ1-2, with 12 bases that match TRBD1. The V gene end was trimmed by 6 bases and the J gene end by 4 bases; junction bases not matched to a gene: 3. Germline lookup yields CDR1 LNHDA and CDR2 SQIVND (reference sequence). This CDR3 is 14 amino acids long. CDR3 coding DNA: TGTGCCAGTAGCCAGGGACAGGGGGCCTATGGCTACACCTTC. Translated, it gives CASSQGQGAYGYTF.

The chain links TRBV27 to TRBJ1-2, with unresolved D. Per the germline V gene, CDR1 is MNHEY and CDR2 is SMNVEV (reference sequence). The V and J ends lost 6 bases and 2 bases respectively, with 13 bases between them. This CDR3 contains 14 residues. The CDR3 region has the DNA TGTGCCAGCAGGCGCGCAAGTGTAAACTATGGCTACACCTTC. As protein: CASRRASVNYGYTF.

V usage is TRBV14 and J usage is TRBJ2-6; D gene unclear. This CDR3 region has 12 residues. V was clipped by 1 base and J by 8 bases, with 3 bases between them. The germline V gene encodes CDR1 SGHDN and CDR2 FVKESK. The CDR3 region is CASSQVTNVLTF. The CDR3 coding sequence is TGTGCCAGCAGCCAAGTAACCAACGTCCTGACTTTC. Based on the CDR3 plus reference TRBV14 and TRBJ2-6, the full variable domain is EAGVTQFPSHSVIEKGQTVTLRCDPISGHDNLYWYRRVMGKEIKFLLHFVKESKQDESGMPNNRFLAERTGGTYSTLKVQPAELEDSGVYFCASSQVTNVLTFGAGSRLTVL.

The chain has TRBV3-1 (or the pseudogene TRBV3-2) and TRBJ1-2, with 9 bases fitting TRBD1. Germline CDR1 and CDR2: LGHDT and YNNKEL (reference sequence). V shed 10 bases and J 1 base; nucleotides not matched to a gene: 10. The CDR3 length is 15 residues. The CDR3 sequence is CATQGTGHLNYGYTF. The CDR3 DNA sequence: TGTGCCACCCAAGGGACAGGGCACCTTAACTATGGCTACACCTTC.

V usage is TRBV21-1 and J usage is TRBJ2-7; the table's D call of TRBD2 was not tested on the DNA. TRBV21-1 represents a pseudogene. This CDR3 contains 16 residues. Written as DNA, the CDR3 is TGTGCCAGCAGCAAAGTAACGGATACGAGGTCCTACGAGCAGTACTTC. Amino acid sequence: CASSKVTDTRSYEQYF.

This chain's CDR3 is CASSRGLQETQYF. The DNA for the CDR3 is TGTGCCAGCAGCAGGGGCCTCCAAGAGACCCAGTACTTC. The chain is built from TRBV28 and TRBJ2-5; weak D call: TRBD1 (6 bases). This CDR3 spans 13 amino acids. Trimming took off 6 bases at V and 1 base at J, with 9 bases between the two ends. Germline assignment: CDR1 MDHEN and CDR2 SYDVKM.

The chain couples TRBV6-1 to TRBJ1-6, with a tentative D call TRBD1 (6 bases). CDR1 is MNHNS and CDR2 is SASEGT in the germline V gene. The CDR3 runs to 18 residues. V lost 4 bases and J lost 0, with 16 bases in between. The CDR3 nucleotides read TGTGCCAGCAGTGTCGGGAGGGGGTTGGGCTCCTATAATTCACCCCTCCACTTT. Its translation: CASSVGRGLGSYNSPLHF.

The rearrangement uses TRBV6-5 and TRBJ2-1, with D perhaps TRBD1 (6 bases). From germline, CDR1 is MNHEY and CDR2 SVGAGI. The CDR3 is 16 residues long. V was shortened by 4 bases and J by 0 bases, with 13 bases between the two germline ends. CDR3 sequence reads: CASSSTGSSSYNEQFF. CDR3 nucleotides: TGTGCCAGCAGTTCTACAGGGAGTAGCTCCTACAATGAGCAGTTCTTC.